This T cell receptor (beta chain) originates from a study of technical replicates of blood from several donors. TCRdb keeps only in-frame clones here, not all; method: immunoSEQ multiplex PCR. The sample lists roughly 72,000 clones, about 92% occurring once. The CDR3 runs to 16 residues. Trimming cost V 4 bases and J 3 bases; bases outside gene matches: 10. Germline V gene sequence: CDR1 LGHNA, CDR2 YNFKEQ. The receptor was isolated from a human donor in good health. The sample taken for sequencing was T cells isolated from PBMCs. The chain carries TRBV4-2 and TRBJ2-3; 7 bases agree with TRBD1. As DNA, the CDR3 is TGTGCCAGCAGCCTTAGGCACAGGGGATCGACAGATACGCAGTATTTT. Its translation: CASSLRHRGSTDTQYF.